These T cell receptor beta chains were read from a single sample in a study of T cells in Graves' hyperthyroidism and ophthalmopathy. TCRdb recomputed calls from the multiplex PCR reads with MiXCR, one row per CDR3 protein. This table has some 510,000 distinct CDR3 sequences, less than 25% appearing once. The sample taken for sequencing was blood. The receptors were sampled from a man aged 18 to 30 with Graves' hyperthyroidism. The CDR3 runs from the conserved cysteine through the conserved F or W. A D gene is named only where the DNA matches it firmly. Clone size is not always given. Where it is, it says once, few, many or a class for expanded clones.

clone size: many
V gene: TRBV2
D gene: NA
J gene: TRBJ1-1
CDR3 DNA: TGTGCCAGCAGACTAGGACAGACCACTGAAGCTTTCTTT
CDR3 protein: CASRLGQTTEAFF

clone size: many
V gene: TRBV11-1
D gene: TRBD2
J gene: TRBJ2-7
CDR3 DNA: TGTGCCAGCAGCTTAGCGGAGCTAGCGGTTGGGTCCTACGAGCAGTACTTC
CDR3 protein: CASSLAELAVGSYEQYF

clone size: many
V gene: TRBV27
D gene: NA
J gene: TRBJ2-7
CDR3 DNA: TGTGCCAGCAGTGTAAGTCGGGGGTATTACGAGCAGTACTTC
CDR3 protein: CASSVSRGYYEQYF

clone size: many
V gene: TRBV11-1
D gene: NA
J gene: TRBJ1-2
CDR3 DNA: TGTGCCAGCGCCCCCTTCGAGGGGCCAGTTCACTATGGCTACACCTTC
CDR3 protein: CASAPFEGPVHYGYTF

clone size: NA
V gene: TRBV3-1
D gene: TRBD2
J gene: TRBJ2-6
CDR3 DNA: TGTGCCAGCAGCCAAAAGCTCGCTAGCGGGGGCTCTGGGGCCAACGTCCTGACTTTC
CDR3 protein: CASSQKLASGGSGANVLTF

clone size: few
V gene: TRBV5-1
D gene: TRBD1
J gene: TRBJ1-1
CDR3 DNA: TGCGCCAGCAGCCCGACGACAGGGGAGGGCACTGAAGCTTTCTTT
CDR3 protein: CASSPTTGEGTEAFF

clone size: NA
V gene: TRBV6-1
D gene: NA
J gene: TRBJ1-5
CDR3 DNA: TGTGCCAGCAGTGAAGCGCGTGGTATCAATCAGCCCCAGCATTTT
CDR3 protein: CASSEARGINQPQHF

clone size: many
V gene: TRBV20-1
D gene: NA
J gene: TRBJ2-5
CDR3 DNA: TGCAGTGCTAGGGGAAGCCCCATGGAAGAGACCCAGTACTTC
CDR3 protein: CSARGSPMEETQYF

clone size: many
V gene: TRBV6-5
D gene: NA
J gene: TRBJ1-1
CDR3 DNA: TGTGCCAGCAGTTACTCCGGGGGGGAAGCTTTCTTT
CDR3 protein: CASSYSGGEAFF

clone size: NA
V gene: TRBV7-2
D gene: TRBD1
J gene: TRBJ1-2
CDR3 DNA: TGTGCCAGCGGACAGGGCCAAGGGATCTATGGCTACACCTTC
CDR3 protein: CASGQGQGIYGYTF

clone size: NA
V gene: TRBV5-1
D gene: NA
J gene: TRBJ2-2
CDR3 DNA: TGCGCCAGCAGCTTAGGGAGGTCCTTTGAGCTGTTTTTT
CDR3 protein: CASSLGRSFELFF

clone size: few
V gene: TRBV4-1
D gene: TRBD1
J gene: TRBJ2-7
CDR3 DNA: TGCGCCAGCAGCATCCGACAGGGCTACGAGCAGTACTTC
CDR3 protein: CASSIRQGYEQYF

clone size: once
V gene: TRBV5-4
D gene: NA
J gene: TRBJ1-1
CDR3 DNA: TGTGCCAGCAGCCCGGCATGGACAGCCACTGAAGCTTTCTTT
CDR3 protein: CASSPAWTATEAFF

clone size: many
V gene: TRBV28
D gene: TRBD1
J gene: TRBJ1-3
CDR3 DNA: TGTGCCAGCAGCCGATTAACAGGGGGCGGAAACACCATATATTTT
CDR3 protein: CASSRLTGGGNTIYF

clone size: many
V gene: TRBV27
D gene: NA
J gene: TRBJ2-2
CDR3 DNA: TGTGCCAGCAGAGGGTACAGAGGCACCGGGGAGCTGTTTTTT
CDR3 protein: CASRGYRGTGELFF

clone size: many
V gene: TRBV2
D gene: NA
J gene: TRBJ2-3
CDR3 DNA: TGTGCCAGCAGTCGTTTAAGGGAACCCACAGATACGCAGTATTTT
CDR3 protein: CASSRLREPTDTQYF

clone size: NA
V gene: TRBV5-1
D gene: NA
J gene: TRBJ2-2
CDR3 DNA: TGCGCCAGCAGCTTCGCAGGCGCGAACACCGGGGAGCTGTGTTTT
CDR3 protein: CASSFAGANTGELCF

clone size: many
V gene: TRBV28
D gene: NA
J gene: TRBJ1-5
CDR3 DNA: TGTGCCAGCAGTTTTGGTGGTATTCAGCCCCAGCATTTT
CDR3 protein: CASSFGGIQPQHF

clone size: NA
V gene: TRBV13
D gene: TRBD1
J gene: TRBJ2-5
CDR3 DNA: TGTGCCAGCAGTTCCTCCGGACAGGGAGAGACCCAGTACTTC
CDR3 protein: CASSSSGQGETQYF

clone size: many
V gene: TRBV28
D gene: TRBD1
J gene: TRBJ2-7
CDR3 DNA: TGTGCCAGCAGCCTGGGACAGGGGGGGACCTACGAGCAGTACTTC
CDR3 protein: CASSLGQGGTYEQYF

clone size: many
V gene: TRBV30
D gene: TRBD1
J gene: TRBJ1-2
CDR3 DNA: TGTGCCTGGAGTGGCCAGGGGGCGAGCTATGGCTACACCTTC
CDR3 protein: CAWSGQGASYGYTF

clone size: many
V gene: TRBV15
D gene: NA
J gene: TRBJ1-1
CDR3 DNA: TGTGCCACCAGCAGGGATAGGGGGATCGACACTGAAGCTTTCTTT
CDR3 protein: CATSRDRGIDTEAFF

clone size: many
V gene: TRBV6-1
D gene: TRBD1
J gene: TRBJ1-2
CDR3 DNA: TGTGCCAGCTATGGGTTACAGGGGGGGACCTATGGCTACACCTTC
CDR3 protein: CASYGLQGGTYGYTF

clone size: many
V gene: TRBV12-3/TRBV12-4
D gene: NA
J gene: TRBJ2-2
CDR3 DNA: TGTGCCAGCAGAGTAGGGGTCACCGGGGAGCTGTTTTTT
CDR3 protein: CASRVGVTGELFF

clone size: many
V gene: TRBV27
D gene: TRBD1
J gene: TRBJ1-2
CDR3 DNA: TGTGCCAGCAGCCGAACAGGGGGCCGGGCTGGCTACACCTTC
CDR3 protein: CASSRTGGRAGYTF

clone size: few
V gene: TRBV2
D gene: TRBD1
J gene: TRBJ2-2
CDR3 DNA: TGTACCAGCTCCGGGACAGCTAACACCGGGGAGCTGTTTTTT
CDR3 protein: CTSSGTANTGELFF

clone size: many
V gene: TRBV10-3
D gene: TRBD1
J gene: TRBJ2-5
CDR3 DNA: TGTGCCATCAGCACCGGACAGGCCCCTCAAGAGACCCAGTACTTC
CDR3 protein: CAISTGQAPQETQYF

clone size: many
V gene: TRBV29-1
D gene: NA
J gene: TRBJ2-7
CDR3 DNA: TGCAGCGTGGAAGCCCGGGGGCAGAGCTCCTACGAGCAGTACTTC
CDR3 protein: CSVEARGQSSYEQYF

clone size: many
V gene: TRBV6-2/TRBV6-3
D gene: NA
J gene: TRBJ2-2
CDR3 DNA: TGTGCCAGCAGTTACTCCGGGACCCTCACCGGGGAGCTGTTTTTT
CDR3 protein: CASSYSGTLTGELFF

clone size: many
V gene: TRBV12-3/TRBV12-4
D gene: NA
J gene: TRBJ2-5
CDR3 DNA: TGTGCCAGCAGTGATTATATCGCTAGCGAAGAGACCCAGTACTTC
CDR3 protein: CASSDYIASEETQYF

clone size: many
V gene: TRBV28
D gene: NA
J gene: TRBJ1-5
CDR3 DNA: TGTGCCAGCTCTGGCAGGTTTGGTCAGCCCCAGCATTTT
CDR3 protein: CASSGRFGQPQHF

clone size: NA
V gene: TRBV25-1
D gene: NA
J gene: TRBJ1-2
CDR3 DNA: TGTGCCAGCACAGGGCAAGCTAACTATGGCTACACCTTC
CDR3 protein: CASTGQANYGYTF

clone size: few
V gene: TRBV3-1
D gene: NA
J gene: TRBJ1-6
CDR3 DNA: TGTGCCAGCAGCCAAGATTCGGTTTTTTCACCCCTCCACTTT
CDR3 protein: CASSQDSVFSPLHF

clone size: many
V gene: TRBV6-5
D gene: NA
J gene: TRBJ2-7
CDR3 DNA: TGTGCCAGCAGTTACTCGCAGGGGACCGAGCAGTACTTC
CDR3 protein: CASSYSQGTEQYF

clone size: many
V gene: TRBV28
D gene: NA
J gene: TRBJ2-7
CDR3 DNA: TGTGCCAGCAGTTTTTGGGGTGTTGGGAACGAGCAGTACTTC
CDR3 protein: CASSFWGVGNEQYF

clone size: few
V gene: TRBV5-1
D gene: TRBD1
J gene: TRBJ2-5
CDR3 DNA: TGCGCCAGCAGCTTGTCCGGGACAGGAGAGACCCAGTACTTC
CDR3 protein: CASSLSGTGETQYF

clone size: many
V gene: TRBV12-3/TRBV12-4
D gene: TRBD1
J gene: TRBJ1-2
CDR3 DNA: TGTGCCAGCAGTCCCTCGACAGGGGGGTCGGGCTACACCTTC
CDR3 protein: CASSPSTGGSGYTF

clone size: many
V gene: TRBV2
D gene: NA
J gene: TRBJ2-5
CDR3 DNA: TGTGCCAGCAGTGAACAGGAGACCCAGTACTTC
CDR3 protein: CASSEQETQYF

clone size: many
V gene: TRBV6-2/TRBV6-3
D gene: NA
J gene: TRBJ1-1
CDR3 DNA: TGTGCCAGCAGTCACCTAGGCGGACGGAACACTGAAGCTTTCTTT
CDR3 protein: CASSHLGGRNTEAFF

clone size: many
V gene: TRBV24-1
D gene: NA
J gene: TRBJ2-2
CDR3 DNA: TGTGCCACCAGTGATTTAAGGCAGGACACCGGGGAGCTGTTTTTT
CDR3 protein: CATSDLRQDTGELFF

clone size: many
V gene: TRBV6-5
D gene: NA
J gene: TRBJ2-5
CDR3 DNA: TGTGCCAGCACCGCCACAGGGAGAGAGACCCAGTACTTC
CDR3 protein: CASTATGRETQYF

clone size: many
V gene: TRBV3-1
D gene: NA
J gene: TRBJ2-7
CDR3 DNA: TGTGCCAGCAGCCAAGACCCCGGAACCTACGAGCAGTACTTC
CDR3 protein: CASSQDPGTYEQYF

clone size: many
V gene: TRBV2
D gene: NA
J gene: TRBJ1-1
CDR3 DNA: TGTGCCAGCATGAAGTCAGGGATCCAGGCTTTCTTT
CDR3 protein: CASMKSGIQAFF

clone size: many
V gene: TRBV27
D gene: NA
J gene: TRBJ2-2
CDR3 DNA: TGTGCCAGCAGTTCCAGGGCCGGGGAGCTGTTTTTT
CDR3 protein: CASSSRAGELFF

clone size: many
V gene: TRBV28
D gene: NA
J gene: TRBJ1-5
CDR3 DNA: TGTGCCAGCAGCCGGCTAAGGTTCGGGGTTAATCAGCCCCAGCATTTT
CDR3 protein: CASSRLRFGVNQPQHF

clone size: NA
V gene: TRBV6-1
D gene: TRBD2
J gene: TRBJ2-7
CDR3 DNA: TGTGCCAGCAGCGTAGCGGGGGCCTTCTACGAGCAGTACTTC
CDR3 protein: CASSVAGAFYEQYF

clone size: many
V gene: TRBV12-3/TRBV12-4
D gene: NA
J gene: TRBJ1-2
CDR3 DNA: TGTGCCAGCAGTAGCCCCGATAGGCCCTCCGCGGGCTACACCTTC
CDR3 protein: CASSSPDRPSAGYTF

clone size: NA
V gene: TRBV20-1
D gene: TRBD2
J gene: TRBJ2-7
CDR3 DNA: TGCAGTGCTAGAGATAGCGGGAGAATTGCGTACGAGCAGTACTTC
CDR3 protein: CSARDSGRIAYEQYF

clone size: NA
V gene: TRBV6-1
D gene: TRBD1
J gene: TRBJ1-5
CDR3 DNA: TGTGCCAGCAGTGTACGGACAGGGGATTATCAGCCCCAGCATTTT
CDR3 protein: CASSVRTGDYQPQHF